The next 18 T cell receptor beta chains were all read from a single sample in a study of T cell responses to AZD1222 COVID-19 vaccine. Libraries were prepared by immunoSEQ multiplex PCR; TCRdb keeps only in-frame clonotypes and omits some of them. The sample has fewer than 130,000 clones, roughly 92% seen once. The specimen was peripheral blood, collected 28 days after the second AZD1222 dose. All receptors come from an adult who received the AZD1222 COVID-19 vaccine.

V usage is TRBV4-1 and J usage is TRBJ2-4, with D perhaps matching TRBD1 (6 bases). Germline assignment: CDR1 MGHRA and CDR2 YSYEKL. Trimming removed 0 bases from V and 7 bases from J, with 10 bases in between. The CDR3 contains 14 residues. The CDR3 loop is CASSQEGAWNIQYF. The CDR3 nucleotides read TGCGCCAGCAGCCAAGAGGGGGCTTGGAACATTCAGTACTTC.

V and J are TRBV10-2 and TRBJ2-7; 12 positions agree with TRBD2. There are 16 residues in the CDR3. V dropped 8 bases and J dropped 5; count of bases not matched to a gene: 13. The V gene's germline CDR1 is WSHSY and CDR2 SAAADI. The CDR3 here is CASGSPRLAGAHEQYF. CDR3 nucleotide sequence: TGCGCCAGCGGATCTCCTAGACTAGCGGGGGCCCACGAGCAGTACTTC.

V usage is TRBV2 and J usage is TRBJ2-3; perhaps D is TRBD1 or TRBD2 (5 bases each). The CDR3 contains 16 residues. From germline, CDR1 is SNHLY and CDR2 FYNNEI. Trimming took off 7 bases at V and 0 bases at J, with 17 bases between the two ends. CDR3 sequence reads: CASTPRDLPSTDTQYF. In nucleotides, the CDR3 is TGTGCCAGCACTCCCCGGGACCTCCCTAGCACAGATACGCAGTATTTT.

The gene calls are TRBV9 and TRBJ2-6, with D unresolved. V lost 0 bases to trimming and J lost 2 bases, with 6 bases between them. In germline, CDR1 is SGDLS, CDR2 YYNGEE. This CDR3 has 15 residues. The CDR3 nucleotides read TGTGCCAGCAGCGTAGGCTCTCCTGGGGCCAACGTCCTGACTTTC. The encoded protein is CASSVGSPGANVLTF. The complete variable domain, with remaining parts taken from reference TRBV9 and TRBJ2-6, reads DSGVTQTPKHLITATGQRVTLRCSPRSGDLSVYWYQQSLDQGLQFLIQYYNGEERAKGNILERFSAQQFPDLHSELNLSSLELGDSALYFCASSVGSPGANVLTFGAGSRLTVL.

The chain is built from TRBV2 and TRBJ2-7; D remains unclear. The CDR3 consists of 10 residues. Germline loops: CDR1 SNHLY, CDR2 FYNNEI. Trimming left V 5 bases short and J 9 bases short, with 8 bases between. CDR3 in amino acids: CASSLKPQYF. The CDR3 DNA is TGTGCCAGCAGTTTAAAACCGCAGTACTTC.

V and J are TRBV9 and TRBJ2-1; 7 bases fit TRBD1. Germline values: CDR1 SGDLS, CDR2 YYNGEE. V was pared by 5 bases and J by 7 bases, with 12 bases of the junction left unmatched. The CDR3 sequence is 15 residues long. The CDR3 DNA reads TGTGCCAGCAGGAGGGGGCCGACGCTCGAGAATGAGCAGTTCTTC. Residues: CASRRGPTLENEQFF.

CDR3: CASSFLRADGELFF. The CDR3 DNA sequence: TGTGCCAGCAGCTTTCTCAGGGCCGACGGGGAGCTGTTTTTT. The chain couples TRBV11-1 to TRBJ2-2, with D perhaps matching TRBD1 (5 bases). V dropped 3 bases and J dropped 7 bases, with 12 bases sitting between them. Germline V gene sequence: CDR1 SGHAT, CDR2 FQDESV (reference sequence). The CDR3 is 14 amino acids.

This chain uses TRBV6-5 with TRBJ2-2; D remains ambiguous. Trimming took 4 bases from V and 2 from J, leaving 8 bases between them. Germline loops: CDR1 MNHEY, CDR2 SVGAGI. CDR3 length: 14 residues. The CDR3 reads CASSSGPNTGELFF. The CDR3 DNA follows: TGTGCCAGCAGTTCCGGACCTAACACCGGGGAGCTGTTTTTT.

This chain connects TRBV4-3 to TRBJ2-2; no firm D call. The CDR3 runs 14 residues. Germline CDR1 is LGHNA and CDR2 is YSLEER. The V end was cut by 1 base, the J end by 4 bases, with 7 bases between. Here the CDR3 reads CASSQGQITGELFF. In nucleotides, the CDR3 is TGCGCCAGCAGCCAAGGCCAGATCACCGGGGAGCTGTTTTTT.

This clone was seen only a few times. The chain combines TRBV5-1 with TRBJ1-2; unclear D gene. Trimming took off 4 bases at V and 4 bases at J, with 14 bases between the two ends. Germline loops: CDR1 SGHRS, CDR2 YFSETQ. This CDR3 comprises 14 residues. CDR3 DNA: TGCGCCAGCAGCCGTGAATCTGGATTCTATGGCTACACCTTC. It translates to CASSRESGFYGYTF.

On this clone: A read error may produce the germline difference seen at one junction end. The CDR3 reads CASRPGTGGTETQYF. Written as DNA, the CDR3 is TGTGCTAGCAGGCCCGGGACAGGGGGTACGGAGACCCAGTACTTC. This chain uses TRBV7-7 with TRBJ2-5, with 11 positions matching TRBD1. Germline lookup yields CDR1 SSHAT and CDR2 FNYEAQ (reference sequence). The CDR3 covers 15 residues.

The V and J genes are TRBV2 and TRBJ1-5; tentatively, D is TRBD1 (6 bases). V gave up 1 base and J gave up 6 bases, with 10 bases separating them. The CDR3 contains 14 residues. Germline lookup yields CDR1 SNHLY and CDR2 FYNNEI. CDR3 in DNA: TGTGCCAGCAGTGAAGGGGGAGGGGGTCAGCCCCAGCATTTT. It yields the protein CASSEGGGGQPQHF. The full variable domain, rest sourced from reference TRBV2 and TRBJ1-5, is EPEVTQTPSHQVTQMGQEVILRCVPISNHLYFYWYRQILGQKVEFLVSFYNNEISEKSEIFDDQFSVERPDGSNFTLKIRSTKLEDSAMYFCASSEGGGGQPQHFGDGTRLSIL.

Notes on this clone: A junction end diverges from the germline sequence, so it may reflect a read error. This sequence joins TRBV6-2 or TRBV6-3 and TRBJ1-2; no clear D gene. The CDR3 loop spans 12 amino acids. Germline V gives CDR1 MNHEY, CDR2 SVGEGT. This CDR3 reads CASSYSNPQLSF. In nucleotides, the CDR3 is TGTGCCAGCAGTTACTCCAACCCCCAGCTGTCCTTC.

Here the CDR3 DNA reads TGCGCCAGCAGCTTGGAACAGGGGGGTGGCTACACCTTC. It is translated as CASSLEQGGGYTF. The V and J genes are TRBV5-1 and TRBJ1-2; 8 positions agree with TRBD1. V gave up 0 bases and J gave up 7 bases; unmatched junction bases: 2. The CDR3 length is 13 residues. Germline V gene data show CDR1 as SGHRS and CDR2 as YFSETQ.

V gene TRBV6-4 combines with J gene TRBJ2-3, with 12 bases fitting TRBD2. The CDR3 covers 15 residues. V dropped 5 bases and J dropped 1; count of bases not matched to a gene: 1. The V gene's germline CDR1 is MRHNA and CDR2 SNTAGT. The CDR3 nucleotides read TGTGCCAGCAGTCGGACTAGCGGGGGCACAGATACGCAGTATTTT. Translated, it gives CASSRTSGGTDTQYF.

J is TRBJ2-7 and V is TRBV19; D is ambiguous. The V end lost 4 bases, the J end lost 3 bases, and 16 bases lay between the germline ends. Germline assignment: CDR1 LNHDA and CDR2 SQIVND (reference sequence). There are 15 residues in the CDR3. As DNA, the CDR3 is TGTGCCAGTAGTAAATATATGGGGTACGACTACGAGCAGTACTTC. It is translated as CASSKYMGYDYEQYF.

Written as DNA, the CDR3 is TGTGCCATCAGTGAGGGGACCTACGAGCAGTACTTC. Amino acid sequence: CAISEGTYEQYF. The V call is TRBV10-3, the J call TRBJ2-7, with D hard to call. The germline V gene has CDR1 ENHRY and CDR2 SYGVKD. The V and J ends lost 2 bases and 2 bases respectively, with 4 bases between them. The CDR3 length is 12 residues.

The chain links TRBV5-6 to TRBJ1-2, with D perhaps TRBD1 (5 bases). The V and J ends lost 5 bases and 0 bases respectively, with 23 bases between them. This CDR3 region has 18 residues. Germline loops: CDR1 SGHDT, CDR2 YYEEEE. CDR3 sequence (DNA): TGTGCCAGCAGACTAAACCGGGACTGGGGCTCAACTAACTATGGCTACACCTTC. Protein product: CASRLNRDWGSTNYGYTF.